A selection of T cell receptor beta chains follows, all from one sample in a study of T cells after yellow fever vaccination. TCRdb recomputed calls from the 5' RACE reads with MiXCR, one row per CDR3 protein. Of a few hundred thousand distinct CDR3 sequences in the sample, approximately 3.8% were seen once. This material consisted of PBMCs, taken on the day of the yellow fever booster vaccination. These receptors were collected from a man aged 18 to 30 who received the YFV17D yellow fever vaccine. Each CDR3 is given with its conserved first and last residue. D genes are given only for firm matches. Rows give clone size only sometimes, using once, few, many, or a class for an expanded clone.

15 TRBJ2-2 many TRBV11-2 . TGTGCCAGCAGCTTCCGACAGAGAAACACCGGGGAGCTGTTTTTT CASSFRQRNTGELFF
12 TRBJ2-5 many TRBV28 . TGCGCCAGCAGGACTGGCCAAGAGACCCAGTACTTC CASRTGQETQYF
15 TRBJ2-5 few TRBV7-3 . TGTGCCAGCAGCTTAAAGGGGGGAGGTTCAGAGACCCAGTACTTC CASSLKGGGSETQYF
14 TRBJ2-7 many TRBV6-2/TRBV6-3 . TGTGCCAGCAGTTACGGGGGGAACTCCTACGAGCAGTACTTC CASSYGGNSYEQYF
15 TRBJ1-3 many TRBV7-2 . TGTGCCAGCAGCTTAGTGGGGATGGGAGGAAACACCATATATTTT CASSLVGMGGNTIYF
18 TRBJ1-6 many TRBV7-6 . TGTGCCAGCAGCTTAGTTCCCGACACGGGGGAGAAGAATTCACCCCTCCACTTT CASSLVPDTGEKNSPLHF
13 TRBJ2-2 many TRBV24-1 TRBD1 TGTGCCACCGGGGACAGGAACACCGGGGAGCTGTTTTTT CATGDRNTGELFF
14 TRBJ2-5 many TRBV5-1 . TGCGCCAGCAGCTTGCGGGGGACCCAAGAGACCCAGTACTTC CASSLRGTQETQYF
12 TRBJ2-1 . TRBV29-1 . TGCAGCGCCGAAGGGCAGAAGGATGAGCAGTTCTTC CSAEGQKDEQFF
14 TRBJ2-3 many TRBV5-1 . TGCGCCAGCAGCTTCTGGGGGAGATCAGATACGCAGTATTTT CASSFWGRSDTQYF
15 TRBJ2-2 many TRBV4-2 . TGTGCCAGCAGCCAAGATCCCCTAGGTCCCGGGGAGCTGTTTTTT CASSQDPLGPGELFF
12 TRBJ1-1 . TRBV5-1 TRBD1 TGCGCCAGCAGCCCCAGGGGGCGTGAAGCTTTCTTT CASSPRGREAFF
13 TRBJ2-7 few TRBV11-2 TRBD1 TGTGCCAGCAGCGGGGACAGGGGAGACGAGCAGTACTTC CASSGDRGDEQYF
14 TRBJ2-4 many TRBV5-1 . TGCGCCAGCAGCAGGACAGACACCGGGGGCATTCAGTACTTC CASSRTDTGGIQYF
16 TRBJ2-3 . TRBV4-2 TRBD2 TGTGCCAGCAGCCGGACACTAGCGGCGGACACAGATACGCAGTATTTT CASSRTLAADTDTQYF
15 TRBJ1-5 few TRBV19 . TGTGCCAGTAGTATTGGGGGGGCGAATGGTCAGCCCCAGCATTTT CASSIGGANGQPQHF
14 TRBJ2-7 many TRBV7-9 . TGTGCCAGCAGCCATGACAGGCCAGTACGCGAGCAGTACTTC CASSHDRPVREQYF
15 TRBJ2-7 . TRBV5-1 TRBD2 TGCGCCAGCAGCTTGGGGGGACTAGCGGGCCTCGAGCAGTACTTC CASSLGGLAGLEQYF
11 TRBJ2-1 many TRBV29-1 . TGCAGCGTTGCCTCCAAAAATGAGCAGTTCTTC CSVASKNEQFF
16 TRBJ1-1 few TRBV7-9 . TGTGCCAGCAGGCCGAGGGGGATAATGAGGAACACTGAAGCTTTCTTT CASRPRGIMRNTEAFF
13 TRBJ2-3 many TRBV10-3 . TGTGCCACCGGCGCGGGGAAACCAGATACGCAGTATTTT CATGAGKPDTQYF
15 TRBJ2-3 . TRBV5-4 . TGTGCCAGCAGCTTGGCGGGGCAGGGGTCAGATACGCAGTATTTT CASSLAGQGSDTQYF
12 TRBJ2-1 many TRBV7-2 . TGTGCCAGCAGCTTCAGGGTCAATGAGCAGTTCTTC CASSFRVNEQFF
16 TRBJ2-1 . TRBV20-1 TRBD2 TGCAGTGCTAGAGGGACTAGCGGGGGGCCAGCCCCTGAGCAGTTCTTC CSARGTSGGPAPEQFF
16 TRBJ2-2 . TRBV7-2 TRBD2 TGTGCCAGCAGCGGGGGTAGCGGGCCTTACACCGGGGAGCTGTTTTTT CASSGGSGPYTGELFF
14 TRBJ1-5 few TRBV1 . TGCACCAGCACCCAAAGACAGGCCAATCAGCCCCAGCATTTT CTSTQRQANQPQHF
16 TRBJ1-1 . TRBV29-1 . TGCAGCGCTACACCCCATCTTACTAACTTGAACACTGAAGCTTTCTTT CSATPHLTNLNTEAFF
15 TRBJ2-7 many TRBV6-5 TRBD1 TGTGCCAGCAGTTACACCGGGACAGGGGGCTACGAGCAGTACTTC CASSYTGTGGYEQYF
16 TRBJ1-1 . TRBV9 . TGTGCCAGCAGCGTAGGTGGAGGGGGAGGGAACACTGAAGCTTTCTTT CASSVGGGGGNTEAFF
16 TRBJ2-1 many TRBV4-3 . TGCGCCAGCAGCCAAGGACCGCAGGACGGGTACAATGAGCAGTTCTTC CASSQGPQDGYNEQFF
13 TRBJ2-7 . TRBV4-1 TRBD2 TGCGCCAGCAGCTCGGGACTATGGAACGAGCAGTACTTC CASSSGLWNEQYF
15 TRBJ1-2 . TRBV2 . TGTGCCAGCAGTTATCTAAGCGGGGGCAGCTATGGCTACACCTTC CASSYLSGGSYGYTF
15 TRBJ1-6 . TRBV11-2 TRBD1 TGTGCCAGCAGCCCGTTGACAGGGATCTACCCACCCCTCCACTTT CASSPLTGIYPPLHF
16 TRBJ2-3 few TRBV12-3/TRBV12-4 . TGTGCCAGCAGCCCATGGGGGGGCGGGATAACAGATACGCAGTATTTT CASSPWGGGITDTQYF
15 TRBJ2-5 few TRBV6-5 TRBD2 TGTGCCAGCAGCCTTCTAGCGGGGGCACAAGAGACCCAGTACTTC CASSLLAGAQETQYF
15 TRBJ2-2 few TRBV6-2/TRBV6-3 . TGTGCCAGCAGTCCTCCAAATTTACTTACCGGGGAGCTGTTTTTT CASSPPNLLTGELFF
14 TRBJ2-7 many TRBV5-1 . TGCGCCAGCAGCTTGAGGGGGGGCTCAGGCGAGCAGTACTTC CASSLRGGSGEQYF
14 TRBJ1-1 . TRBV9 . TGTGCCAGCAGCGTAGTTTCAGCGAACACTGAAGCTTTCTTT CASSVVSANTEAFF
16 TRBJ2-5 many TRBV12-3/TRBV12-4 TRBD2 TGTGCCAGCAGTTTACGGGCGGGGGGGCGGCAAGAGACCCAGTACTTC CASSLRAGGRQETQYF
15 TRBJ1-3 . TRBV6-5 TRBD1 TGTGCCAGCACCCCGGGACAGAGCTCTGGAAACACCATATATTTT CASTPGQSSGNTIYF
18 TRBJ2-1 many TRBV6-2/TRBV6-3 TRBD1 TGTGCCAGCAGATTTCTTCCGGGACAGGGGGCTCATTACAATGAGCAGTTCTTC CASRFLPGQGAHYNEQFF
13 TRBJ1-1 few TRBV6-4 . TGTGCCAGCAGTGAAAAGGAGTACACTGAAGCTTTCTTT CASSEKEYTEAFF
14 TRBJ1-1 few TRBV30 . TGTGCCTGGAGTGGGGCGGGAGCGGGCACTGAAGCTTTCTTT CAWSGAGAGTEAFF
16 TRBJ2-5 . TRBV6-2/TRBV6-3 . TGTGCCAGCAGTTACACTGGGTCCCTAGGTGGGGAGACCCAGTACTTC CASSYTGSLGGETQYF
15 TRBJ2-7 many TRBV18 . TGTGCCAGCTCACCACCAGGGACCGTATCGTACGAGCAGTACTTC CASSPPGTVSYEQYF
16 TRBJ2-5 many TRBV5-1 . TGCGCCAGCGCCCCCCGGGGGACCGGGAGTGAAGAGACCCAGTACTTC CASAPRGTGSEETQYF
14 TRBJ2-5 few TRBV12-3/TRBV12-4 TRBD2 TGTGCCAGCAAAGTCGGGACTAGAGTGGAGACCCAGTACTTC CASKVGTRVETQYF
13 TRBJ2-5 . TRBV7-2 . TGTGCCAGCAGCAGAGGCTACGGAGAGACCCAGTACTTC CASSRGYGETQYF
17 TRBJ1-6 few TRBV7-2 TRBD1 TGTGCCAGCAGCCTTCGGACAGGGGGAGTCTATAATTCACCCCTCCACTTT CASSLRTGGVYNSPLHF
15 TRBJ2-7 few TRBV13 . TGTGCCAGCAGCTTCGGGGACAAACCAACCTACGAGCAGTACTTC CASSFGDKPTYEQYF
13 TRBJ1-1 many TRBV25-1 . TGTGCCAGCAGTGGCCACCTGGACAGTCGAGCTTTCTTT CASSGHLDSRAFF
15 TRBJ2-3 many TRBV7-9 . TGTGCCAGCAGCTTACAGGGGTGGGTCAAAGATACGCAGTATTTT CASSLQGWVKDTQYF
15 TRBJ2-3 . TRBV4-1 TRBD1 TGCGCCAGCAGCCACCATGGGACAGGCACAGATACGCAGTATTTT CASSHHGTGTDTQYF
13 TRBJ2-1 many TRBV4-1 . TGCGCCAGCAGCCAAGATCACGGGATTGAGCAGTTCTTC CASSQDHGIEQFF
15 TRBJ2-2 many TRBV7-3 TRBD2 TGTGCCAGCAGCCCAATCGGGGGGAGAACCGGGGAGCTGTTTTTT CASSPIGGRTGELFF
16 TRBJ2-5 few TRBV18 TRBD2 TGTGCCAGCTCACCACCTTCTATAGCGGGGCGCGGGACCCAGTACTTC CASSPPSIAGRGTQYF
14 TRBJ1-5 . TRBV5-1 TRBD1 TGCGCCAGCAGCTTCGGGACAGCGAATCAGCCCCAGCATTTT CASSFGTANQPQHF
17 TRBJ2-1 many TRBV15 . TGTGCCACCAGCAGAGATGGGGGACAAGGACTTTACAATGAGCAGTTCTTC CATSRDGGQGLYNEQFF
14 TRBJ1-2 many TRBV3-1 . TGTGCCAGCAGCCAAGGGACGGGAAGCTATGGCTACACCTTC CASSQGTGSYGYTF
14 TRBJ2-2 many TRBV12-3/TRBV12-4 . TGTGCCAGCAGTAAAATTTCAGGATCCGGGGAGCTGTTTTTT CASSKISGSGELFF